Described below is a single T cell receptor (beta chain) sequence and its context. Its antigen is not known. Germline CDR1 and CDR2: SGHTA and FQGNSA. This CDR3 is 13 amino acids long. The V end lost 3 bases, the J end lost 9 bases, and 12 bases lay between the germline ends. These data belong to a study of T cell responses to AZD1222 COVID-19 vaccine. Points from the study as a whole: After the peak T cell response, and only then, were repertoires sampled. Just a handful of people given AZD1222 tested seropositive at baseline.

The data were produced by immunoSEQ multiplex PCR, yet TCRdb's version contains in-frame clones alone and is incomplete. The table includes around 110,000 clones, 80% to 90% detected once. The V gene is TRBV7-2, the J gene TRBJ1-5, with a possible D match to TRBD1 (6 bases). This sequence originates from an adult in good health. This specimen consisted of peripheral blood, obtained on day 0 of MenACWY control vaccination. CDR3 in amino acids: CASSFDRTSPQHF. CDR3 coding DNA: TGTGCCAGCAGCTTTGACAGGACGTCGCCCCAGCATTTT.